The 23 T cell receptor beta chains presented below share a single source sample, sequenced in a study of cytomegalovirus exposure and HLA in healthy donors. PCR primers comprised 60 Vbeta and 13 Jbeta primers. The method was immunoSEQ multiplex PCR; TCRdb's version includes in-frame clones alone and lacks a portion of them. The sample contains about 100,000 clones, around 82% of which appear only once. Sequenced: PBMCs. The receptor set was obtained from a woman aged 35 to 49 in good health and CMV-seronegative.

V and J are TRBV19 and TRBJ2-4; TRBD1 might be the D (6 bases). There are 14 residues in the CDR3. The V and J ends lost 7 bases and 4 bases respectively, with 14 bases between them. Germline values: CDR1 LNHDA, CDR2 SQIVND (reference sequence). CDR3 protein: CASNPRTVKNIQYF. The CDR3 DNA is TGTGCCAGTAATCCTCGGACAGTTAAAAACATTCAGTACTTC.

The rearrangement uses TRBV4-1 and TRBJ1-3, with D possibly being TRBD1 (5 bases). The CDR3 sequence is 15 residues long. Germline lookup yields CDR1 MGHRA and CDR2 YSYEKL. With 4 bases removed from V and 0 bases from J, the gap between germline ends came to 10 bases. The CDR3 here is CASSLRQFSGNTIYF. Written as DNA, the CDR3 is TGCGCCAGCAGCCTACGACAGTTCTCTGGAAACACCATATATTTT.

The table lists this clone with a count of one. This chain connects TRBV7-8 to TRBJ2-1; no firm D call. From germline, CDR1 is SGHVS and CDR2 FQNEAQ. The CDR3 is 14 amino acids. Trimming left V 3 bases short and J 2 bases short, with 8 bases between. In DNA, the CDR3 is TGTGCCAGCAGCTTGGGCCCAGCCTACAATGAGCAGTTCTTC. Its protein product is CASSLGPAYNEQFF.

V and J are TRBV5-1 and TRBJ1-1; 9 bases match TRBD1. Germline CDR1 and CDR2: SGHRS and YFSETQ. The CDR3 spans 14 residues. The trim removed 1 base at V and 4 bases at J, leaving 2 bases unmatched. CDR3 loop: CASSLWGQGTEAFF. The DNA for the CDR3 is TGCGCCAGCAGCTTGTGGGGACAGGGCACTGAAGCTTTCTTT.

The chain couples TRBV20-1 to TRBJ2-7, with TRBD2 as a possible D gene (6 bases). V gave up 6 bases and J gave up 13 bases, with 19 bases separating them. Per germline, CDR1 DFQATT and CDR2 SNEGSKA (reference sequence). This CDR3 spans 11 amino acids. DNA of the CDR3: TGCAGTGCCCGTAAGGACGGGAGTGAATACTTC. Translating gives CSARKDGSEYF.

The chain couples TRBV28 to TRBJ2-4, with TRBD2 matching over 10 bases. The CDR3 totals 19 residues. Germline V lookup: CDR1 MDHEN, CDR2 SYDVKM. V lost 4 bases and J lost 2; bases outside the gene matches: 14. The CDR3 DNA is TGTGCCAGCAGTTGGAGGGGACTAGCGTTGGGAGGGCCCAAAAACATTCAGTACTTC. Its protein is CASSWRGLALGGPKNIQYF.

The chain combines TRBV4-1 with TRBJ1-1, with TRBD1 matching 9 bases. Germline CDR1 and CDR2: MGHRA and YSYEKL. J was trimmed by 7 bases and V by 4 bases; bases with no gene match: 10. CDR3 length: 15 amino acids. The CDR3 DNA is TGCGCCAGCAGCCTCCCGGGACAGGGCCTCAGTGAAGCTTTCTTT. Translation gives CASSLPGQGLSEAFF.

The chain recombines TRBV19 with TRBJ2-1, with 7 bases identical to TRBD2. This CDR3 has 16 amino acids. In germline, CDR1 is LNHDA, CDR2 SQIVND (reference sequence). V was pared by 3 bases and J by 5 bases, with 10 bases of the junction left unmatched. CDR3 residues: CASSIWTRGFHNEQFF. The CDR3 DNA reads as TGTGCCAGTAGTATTTGGACTAGGGGTTTCCACAATGAGCAGTTCTTC.

As DNA, the CDR3 is TGTGCCAGCAGTACATACAATGAGCAGTTCTTC. Amino acid sequence: CASSTYNEQFF. The V and J genes are TRBV6-5 and TRBJ2-1; D ambiguous. This CDR3 is built from 11 residues. V lost 5 bases, J lost 4 bases, and 3 bases lay in between. Germline CDR1 and CDR2: MNHEY and SVGAGI.

The genes are TRBV7-8 and TRBJ2-7; D might be TRBD2 (5 bases). The CDR3 is 15 amino acids. V was cut by 1 base and J by 2 bases, with 12 bases left in between. In germline, CDR1 is SGHVS, CDR2 FQNEAQ. As DNA, the CDR3 is TGTGCCAGCAGCTTAGTCGGGGATAGCGCCTACGAGCAGTACTTC. Its protein product is CASSLVGDSAYEQYF.

This clone was seen a handful of times. The chain is built from TRBV27 and TRBJ2-2; 7 bases are shared with TRBD1. The junction had 16 bases not matched to a gene; V was cut back by 8 bases and J by 7 bases. Germline values: CDR1 MNHEY, CDR2 SMNVEV (reference sequence). This CDR3 is 16 amino acids long. CDR3 coding DNA: TGTGCCAGCTACGGTAGTCGGACAGGCGGGTACGGGGAGCTGTTTTTT. This encodes CASYGSRTGGYGELFF.

This clone was detected once. The V and J genes are TRBV28 and TRBJ1-4, with 7 bases that match TRBD1. The CDR3 consists of 13 residues. Germline V gene data show CDR1 as MDHEN and CDR2 as SYDVKM. V lost 9 bases, J lost 10 bases, and 11 bases stayed unmatched. The CDR3 here is CASYTGTAGKLFF. The CDR3 DNA reads TGTGCCAGTTACACCGGGACAGCAGGAAAACTGTTTTTT.

The rearrangement joins TRBV28 to TRBJ2-7, with TRBD1 identical over 9 bases. J gave up 5 bases and V 5 bases, and 10 bases lay outside the gene matches. Germline-derived CDR1 and CDR2 are MDHEN and SYDVKM. The CDR3 has 15 amino acids. CDR3 DNA sequence: TGTGCCAGCAGTCTAGCCGGGACAGGGAGCCACGAGCAGTACTTC. This gives the protein CASSLAGTGSHEQYF. Complete variable domain (other parts from reference TRBV28 and TRBJ2-7): DVKVTQSSRYLVKRTGEKVFLECVQDMDHENMFWYRQDPGLGLRLIYFSYDVKMKEKGDIPEGYSVSREKKERFSLILESASTNQTSMYLCASSLAGTGSHEQYFGPGTRLTVT.

The chain has TRBV30 and TRBJ2-6, with D perhaps matching TRBD1 (6 bases). The CDR3 totals 16 residues. Germline loops: CDR1 GTSNPN, CDR2 SVGIG (reference sequence). V was cut by 5 bases and J by 0 bases, with 14 bases left in between. The CDR3 is CAWGGLQFSGANVLTF. The CDR3 DNA reads as TGTGCCTGGGGGGGCCTCCAATTCTCTGGGGCCAACGTCCTGACTTTC. Full variable domain (outside the CDR3, taken from reference TRBV30 and TRBJ2-6): SQTIHQWPATLVQPVGSPLSLECTVEGTSNPNLYWYRQAAGRGLQLLFYSVGIGQISSEVPQNLSASRPQDRQFILSSKKLLLSDSGFYLCAWGGLQFSGANVLTFGAGSRLTVL.

This clone appeared a few times. The chain uses TRBV7-2 and TRBJ2-1, with 11 bases identical to TRBD2. From germline, CDR1 is SGHTA and CDR2 FQGNSA. The CDR3 is made up of 17 amino acids. V shed 3 bases and J 0 bases; nucleotides not matched to a gene: 4. CDR3 nucleotide sequence: TGTGCCAGCAGCTTGACTAGCGGGATCCCCTCCTACAATGAGCAGTTCTTC. This gives the protein CASSLTSGIPSYNEQFF.

This chain connects TRBV28 to TRBJ1-5; possibly TRBD1 for D (6 bases). Germline loops: CDR1 MDHEN, CDR2 SYDVKM. V dropped 7 bases and J dropped 3 bases, with 16 bases sitting between them. CDR3 length: 15 residues. The CDR3 coding sequence is TGTGCCAGCAACCCGGCAGGGGCTTTCAATCAGCCCCAGCATTTT. It encodes CASNPAGAFNQPQHF.

This chain connects TRBV19 to TRBJ2-7, with D perhaps matching TRBD1 (6 bases). The CDR3 sequence is 14 residues long. Trimming shortened V by 7 bases and J by 6 bases, and 19 bases separated the two germline ends. Germline V gene data show CDR1 as LNHDA and CDR2 as SQIVND (reference sequence). CDR3 in amino acids: CASTPTGGISEQYF. In DNA, the CDR3 is TGTGCCAGTACCCCGACAGGCGGCATCAGCGAGCAGTACTTC.

This chain uses TRBV21-1 with TRBJ1-5. TRBV21-1 is deemed a pseudogene. This CDR3 region has 17 residues. The DNA of the CDR3 is TGTGCCAGCTATGTTAACCCGGGTGAGTGGAAGTATCAGCCCCAGCATTTT. This gives the protein CASYVNPGEWKYQPQHF.

This clone was counted a single time. The V gene is TRBV4-3, the J gene TRBJ1-2, with D possibly TRBD1 on 5 matching bases. There are 15 residues in the CDR3. In germline, CDR1 is LGHNA, CDR2 YSLEER. Trimming took off 4 bases at V and 0 bases at J, with 12 bases between the two ends. The CDR3 region is CASSRGLSTNYGYTF. CDR3 nucleotide sequence: TGCGCCAGCAGCCGGGGACTGTCAACTAACTATGGCTACACCTTC.

This clone was seen only once. CDR3 sequence: CASSPGTTDPRDTQYF. The DNA for the CDR3 is TGTGCCAGCAGTCCCGGGACTACGGATCCCCGGGATACGCAGTATTTT. The chain is built from TRBV27 and TRBJ2-3; 7 nucleotides align to TRBD2. V trimming: 5 bases; J trimming: 6 bases; junction bases outside the gene matches: 14. This CDR3 is 16 amino acids long. Germline lookup yields CDR1 MNHEY and CDR2 SMNVEV (reference sequence).

V gene TRBV2 combines with J gene TRBJ2-1; TRBD1 aligns across 7 bases. Losses at the gene ends were 6 bases for V and 7 bases for J; bases not matched to a gene: 12. This CDR3 has 15 amino acids. From germline, CDR1 is SNHLY and CDR2 FYNNEI. The CDR3 is CASSSDRVRVNEQFF. In nucleotides, the CDR3 is TGTGCCAGCAGCTCTGACAGGGTAAGGGTAAATGAGCAGTTCTTC.

This clone was found once. The chain has TRBV5-4 and TRBJ2-7; 11 positions agree with TRBD1. Per the germline V gene, CDR1 is SGHNT and CDR2 is YYREEE (reference sequence). V dropped 0 bases and J dropped 3; count of bases not matched to a gene: 5. CDR3 size: 16 residues. CDR3 in amino acids: CASSLARTGGFYEQYF. As DNA, the CDR3 is TGTGCCAGCAGCTTGGCCCGGACAGGGGGCTTCTACGAGCAGTACTTC.

V usage is TRBV5-6 and J usage is TRBJ1-1; D is unresolved. The CDR3 sequence is 15 residues long. Per the germline V gene, CDR1 is SGHDT and CDR2 is YYEEEE. The V end was cut by 0 bases, the J end by 0 bases, with 9 bases between. The chain's CDR3 is CASSLVSRMNTEAFF. CDR3 bases: TGTGCCAGCAGCTTGGTATCCAGGATGAACACTGAAGCTTTCTTT.